Sequencing of this T cell receptor (beta chain) was carried out in a study of glioma-infiltrating T cells. Study-level information: WHO grade II oligodendrogliomas or astrocytomas, plus non-recurrent WHO grade IV glioblastomas, were sampled.

In the case of this clonotype: Antigen specificity is unknown.

There are 17 residues in the CDR3. The V end lost 0 bases, the J end lost 2 bases, and 14 bases lay between the germline ends. The germline gives CDR1 DFQATT, CDR2 SNEGSKA (reference sequence). Using RNA template, CDR3s of TCR alpha and beta were amplified with iRepertoire arm-PCR. TCRdb analysed the multiplex PCR reads with MiXCR anew, one entry per CDR3 protein. The table has around 390,000 distinct CDR3 sequences, roughly two fifths seen once. Findings and caveats of the study: Above-expected tissue-blood divergence occurred in all gliomas, most in low-grade ones. Only very few CDR3 sequences appeared in both tissue and blood. Patients with low tissue-blood divergence carried a signature set of shared blood CDR3 motifs.

The receptor was isolated from a human donor with low-grade glioma or glioblastoma, undergoing nonglioma brain surgery, or in good health (not recorded which). The chain has TRBV20-1 and TRBJ1-6; D uncertain. Sequences were obtained from glioma tissue, nonneoplastic brain tissue, or PBMCs (not recorded which). The CDR3 protein is CSARDLTFSPYNSPLHF. CDR3 nucleotides: TGCAGTGCTAGAGATCTGACCTTCTCGCCCTATAATTCACCCCTCCACTTT.